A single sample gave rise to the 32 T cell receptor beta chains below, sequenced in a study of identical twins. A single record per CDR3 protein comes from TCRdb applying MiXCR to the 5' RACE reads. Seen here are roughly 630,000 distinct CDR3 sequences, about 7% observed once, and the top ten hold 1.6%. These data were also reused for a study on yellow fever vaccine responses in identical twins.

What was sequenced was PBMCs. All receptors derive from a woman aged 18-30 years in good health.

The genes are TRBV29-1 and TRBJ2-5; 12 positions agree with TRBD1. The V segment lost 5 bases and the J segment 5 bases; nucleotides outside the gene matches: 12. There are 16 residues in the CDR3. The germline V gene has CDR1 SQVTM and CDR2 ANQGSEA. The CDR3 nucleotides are TGCAGCGTTCTGGACGGGACAGGGGGCGAGTTGGAGACCCAGTACTTC. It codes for CSVLDGTGGELETQYF.

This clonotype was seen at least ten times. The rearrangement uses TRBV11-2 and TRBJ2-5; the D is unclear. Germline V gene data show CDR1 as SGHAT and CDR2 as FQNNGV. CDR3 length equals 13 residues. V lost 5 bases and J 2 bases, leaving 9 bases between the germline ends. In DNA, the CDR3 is TGTGCCAGCAGCAGATCGGTGCAAGAGACCCAGTACTTC. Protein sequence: CASSRSVQETQYF.

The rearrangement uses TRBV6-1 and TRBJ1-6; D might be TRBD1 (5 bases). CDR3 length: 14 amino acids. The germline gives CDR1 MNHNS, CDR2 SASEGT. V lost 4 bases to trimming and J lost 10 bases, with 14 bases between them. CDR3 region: CASSAVRVGSPLHF. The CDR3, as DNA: TGTGCCAGCAGTGCGGTCAGGGTCGGATCACCCCTCCACTTT.

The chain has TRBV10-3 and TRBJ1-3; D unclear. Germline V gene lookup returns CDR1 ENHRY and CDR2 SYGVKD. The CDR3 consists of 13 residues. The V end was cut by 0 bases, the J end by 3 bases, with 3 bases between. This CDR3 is CAISESFGNTIYF. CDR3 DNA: TGTGCCATCAGTGAGTCGTTTGGAAACACCATATATTTT.

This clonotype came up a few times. CDR3 in DNA: TGTGCCATCAGTGATAGTCGAGAGACCCAGTACTTC. Protein product: CAISDSRETQYF. The chain carries TRBV10-3 and TRBJ2-5; D unresolved. Germline assignment: CDR1 ENHRY and CDR2 SYGVKD. Trimming cost V 3 bases and J 4 bases, with 6 bases left between them. This CDR3 is built from 12 residues.

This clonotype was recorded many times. DNA of the CDR3: TGTGCCAGCAGCGAACCCTTCGGGGTCACTGAAGCTTTCTTT. It encodes CASSEPFGVTEAFF. V usage is TRBV4-2 and J usage is TRBJ1-1, with D unresolved. The CDR3 covers 14 residues. The V gene lost 5 bases and the J gene lost 4 bases, with 14 bases spanning the gap. Germline lookup yields CDR1 LGHNA and CDR2 YNFKEQ.

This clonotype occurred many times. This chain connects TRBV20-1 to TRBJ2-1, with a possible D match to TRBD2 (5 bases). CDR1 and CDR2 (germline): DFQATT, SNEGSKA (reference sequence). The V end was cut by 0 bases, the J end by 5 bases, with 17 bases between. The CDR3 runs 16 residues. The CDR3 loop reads CSARDIGTSTDNEQFF. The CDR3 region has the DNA TGCAGTGCTAGAGATATAGGTACTAGTACCGACAATGAGCAGTTCTTC.

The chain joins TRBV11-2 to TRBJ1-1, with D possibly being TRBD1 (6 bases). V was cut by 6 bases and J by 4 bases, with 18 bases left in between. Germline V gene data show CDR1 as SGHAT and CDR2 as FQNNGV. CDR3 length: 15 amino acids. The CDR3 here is CASSRLQGGSTEAFF. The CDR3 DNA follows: TGTGCCAGCAGTCGGTTACAGGGAGGTTCCACTGAAGCTTTCTTT.

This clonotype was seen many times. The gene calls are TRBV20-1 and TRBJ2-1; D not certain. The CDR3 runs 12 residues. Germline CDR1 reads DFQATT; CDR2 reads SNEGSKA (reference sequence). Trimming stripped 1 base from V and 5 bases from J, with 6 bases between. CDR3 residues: CSARGYDNEQFF. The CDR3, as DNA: TGCAGTGCTAGAGGATACGACAATGAGCAGTTCTTC.

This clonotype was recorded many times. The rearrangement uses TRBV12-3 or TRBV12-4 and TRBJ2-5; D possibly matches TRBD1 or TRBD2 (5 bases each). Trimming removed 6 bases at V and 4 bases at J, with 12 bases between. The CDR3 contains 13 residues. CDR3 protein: CASSTGRRETQYF. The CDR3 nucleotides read TGTGCCAGCAGCACGGGACGACGAGAGACCCAGTACTTC.

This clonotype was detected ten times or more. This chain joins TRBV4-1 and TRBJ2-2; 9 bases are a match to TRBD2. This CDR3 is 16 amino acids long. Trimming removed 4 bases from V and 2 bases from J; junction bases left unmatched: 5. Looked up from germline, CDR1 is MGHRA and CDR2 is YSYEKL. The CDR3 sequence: CASSPRTSENTGELFF. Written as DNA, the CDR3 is TGCGCCAGCAGCCCGCGGACTAGCGAAAACACCGGGGAGCTGTTTTTT.

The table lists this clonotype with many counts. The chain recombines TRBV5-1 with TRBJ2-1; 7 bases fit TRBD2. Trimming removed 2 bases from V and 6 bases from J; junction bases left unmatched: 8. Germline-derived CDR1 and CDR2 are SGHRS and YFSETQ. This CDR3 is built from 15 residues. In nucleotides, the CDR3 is TGCGCCAGCAGCTTAGGGCTAGCGGCCGTCAATGAGCAGTTCTTC. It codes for CASSLGLAAVNEQFF.

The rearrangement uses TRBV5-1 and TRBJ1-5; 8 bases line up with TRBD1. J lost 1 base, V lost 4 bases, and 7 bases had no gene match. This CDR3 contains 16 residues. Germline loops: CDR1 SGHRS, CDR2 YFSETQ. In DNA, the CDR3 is TGCGCCAGCAGCCCTTGGCAGGGGGCAAGCAATCAGCCCCAGCATTTT. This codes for CASSPWQGASNQPQHF.

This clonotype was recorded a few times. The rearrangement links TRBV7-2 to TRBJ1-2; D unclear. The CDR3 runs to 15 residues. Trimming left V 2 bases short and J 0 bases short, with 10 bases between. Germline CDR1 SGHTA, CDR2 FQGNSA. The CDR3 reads CASSLRPNTNYGYTF. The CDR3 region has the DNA TGTGCCAGCAGCTTAAGACCAAATACTAACTATGGCTACACCTTC.

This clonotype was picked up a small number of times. The CDR3 loop reads CSVMAQKSTDTQYF. Written as DNA, the CDR3 is TGCAGCGTTATGGCCCAAAAGAGCACAGATACGCAGTATTTT. The chain links TRBV29-1 to TRBJ2-3; D is unclear. Deletions cut 5 bases from V and 0 bases from J, with 12 bases between. Germline CDR1 is SQVTM and CDR2 is ANQGSEA. This CDR3 contains 14 residues.

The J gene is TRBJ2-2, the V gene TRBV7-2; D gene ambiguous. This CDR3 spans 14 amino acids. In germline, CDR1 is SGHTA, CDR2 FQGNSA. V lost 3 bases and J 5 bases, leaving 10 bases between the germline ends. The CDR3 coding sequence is TGTGCCAGCAGCTTCGTCATTCTGACCGGGGAGCTGTTTTTT. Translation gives CASSFVILTGELFF.

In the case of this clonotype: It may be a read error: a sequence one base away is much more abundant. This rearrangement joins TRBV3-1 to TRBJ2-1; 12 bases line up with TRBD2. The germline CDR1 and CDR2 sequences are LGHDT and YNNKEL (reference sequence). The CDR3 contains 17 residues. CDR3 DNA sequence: TGTGCCAGCACCCAAGGACTAGCGGGGACCCCCTACAATGAGCAGTTCTTC. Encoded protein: CASTQGLAGTPYNEQFF.

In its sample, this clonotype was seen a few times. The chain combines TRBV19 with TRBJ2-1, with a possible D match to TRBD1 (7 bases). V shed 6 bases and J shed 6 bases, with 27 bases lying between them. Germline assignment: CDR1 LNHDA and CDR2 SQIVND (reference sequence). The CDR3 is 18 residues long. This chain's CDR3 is CASRPRDSILSSSNEQFF. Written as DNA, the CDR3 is TGTGCCAGTAGGCCGCGGGACAGCATCTTATCTTCCAGCAATGAGCAGTTCTTC. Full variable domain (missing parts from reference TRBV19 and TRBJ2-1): DGGITQSPKYLFRKEGQNVTLSCEQNLNHDAMYWYRQDPGQGLRLIYYSQIVNDFQKGDIAEGYSVSREKKESFPLTVTSAQKNPTAFYLCASRPRDSILSSSNEQFFGPGTRLTVL.

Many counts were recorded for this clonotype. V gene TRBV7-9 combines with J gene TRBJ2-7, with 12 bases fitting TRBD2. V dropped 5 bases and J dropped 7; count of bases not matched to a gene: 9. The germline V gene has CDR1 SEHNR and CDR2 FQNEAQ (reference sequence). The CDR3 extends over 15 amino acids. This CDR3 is CASSVGTSGFDEQYV. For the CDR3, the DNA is TGTGCCAGCAGCGTTGGGACTAGCGGGTTTGATGAGCAGTACGTC.

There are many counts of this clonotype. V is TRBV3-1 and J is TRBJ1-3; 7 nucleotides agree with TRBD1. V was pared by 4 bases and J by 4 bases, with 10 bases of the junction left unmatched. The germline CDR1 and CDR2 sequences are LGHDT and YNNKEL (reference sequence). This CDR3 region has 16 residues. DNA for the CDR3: TGTGCCAGCAGCCCCACACGCGGAGGGGGCGGAAACACCATATATTTT. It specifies CASSPTRGGGGNTIYF.

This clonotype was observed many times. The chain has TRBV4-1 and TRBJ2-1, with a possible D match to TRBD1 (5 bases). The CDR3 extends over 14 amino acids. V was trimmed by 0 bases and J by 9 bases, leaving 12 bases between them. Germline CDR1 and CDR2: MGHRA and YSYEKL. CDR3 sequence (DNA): TGCGCCAGCAGCCAAGATCCCAGGGCCAGTGAGCAGTTCTTC. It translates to CASSQDPRASEQFF.

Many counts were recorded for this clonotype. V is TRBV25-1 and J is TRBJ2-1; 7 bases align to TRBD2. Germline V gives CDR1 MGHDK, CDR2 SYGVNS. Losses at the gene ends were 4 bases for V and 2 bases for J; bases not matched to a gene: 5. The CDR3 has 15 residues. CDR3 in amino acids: CASSGGLETYNEQFF. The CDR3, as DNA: TGTGCCAGCAGTGGAGGACTAGAGACCTACAATGAGCAGTTCTTC.

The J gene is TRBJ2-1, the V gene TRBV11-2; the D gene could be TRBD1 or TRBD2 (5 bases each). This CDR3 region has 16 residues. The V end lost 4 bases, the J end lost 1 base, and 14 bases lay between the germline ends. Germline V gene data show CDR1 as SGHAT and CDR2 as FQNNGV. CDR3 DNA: TGTGCCAGCAGCTCGAGGGACGGCACGTCCTACAATGAGCAGTTCTTC. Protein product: CASSSRDGTSYNEQFF.

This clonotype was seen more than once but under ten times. CDR3 in amino acids: CASSQDIKNPEETQYF. CDR3 sequence (DNA): TGCGCCAGCAGCCAAGACATCAAAAACCCAGAAGAGACCCAGTACTTC. The chain has TRBV4-1 and TRBJ2-5; no firm D call. The ends were cut back, 0 bases at V and 3 bases at J, with 14 bases in the middle. There are 16 residues in the CDR3. In germline, CDR1 is MGHRA, CDR2 YSYEKL.

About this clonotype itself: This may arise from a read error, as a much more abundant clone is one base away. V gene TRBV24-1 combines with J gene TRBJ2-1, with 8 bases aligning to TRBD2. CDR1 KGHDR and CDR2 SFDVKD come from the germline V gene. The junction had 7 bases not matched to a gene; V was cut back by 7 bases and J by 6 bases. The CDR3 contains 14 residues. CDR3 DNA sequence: TGTGCCACCAGAGATCCACTAGCGGTCAATGAGCAGTTCTTC. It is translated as CATRDPLAVNEQFF.

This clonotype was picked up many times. CDR3 region: CASRGDWNTEAFF. CDR3 DNA: TGTGCCAGCAGGGGGGATTGGAACACTGAAGCTTTCTTT. The chain recombines TRBV7-3 with TRBJ1-1, with D tentatively TRBD1 (5 bases). The V end was cut by 6 bases, the J end by 1 base, with 9 bases between. CDR3 length: 13 residues. Germline values: CDR1 SGHTA, CDR2 FQGTGA.

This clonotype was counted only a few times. The CDR3 DNA reads as TGTGCCAGCAGCCCGAGGCCTACTCTACCCCCCACAGATACGCAGTATTTT. This codes for CASSPRPTLPPTDTQYF. This rearrangement joins TRBV7-9 to TRBJ2-3; D not certain. Deletions cut 5 bases from V and 2 bases from J, with 20 bases between. Germline assignment: CDR1 SEHNR and CDR2 FQNEAQ (reference sequence). The CDR3 runs 17 residues.

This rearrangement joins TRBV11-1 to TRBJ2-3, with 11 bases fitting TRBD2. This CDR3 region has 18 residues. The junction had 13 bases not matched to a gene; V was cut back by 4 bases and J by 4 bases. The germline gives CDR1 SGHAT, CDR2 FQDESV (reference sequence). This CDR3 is CASSSPSSGRAFSDTQYF. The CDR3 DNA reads TGTGCCAGCAGCTCCCCTAGTAGCGGGAGGGCCTTTTCAGATACGCAGTATTTT.

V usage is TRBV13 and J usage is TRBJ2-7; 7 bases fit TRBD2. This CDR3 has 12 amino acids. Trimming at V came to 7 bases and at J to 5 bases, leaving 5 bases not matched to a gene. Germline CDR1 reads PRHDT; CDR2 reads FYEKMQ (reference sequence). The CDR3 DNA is TGTGCCAGCATTCAGACTAGCCACGAGCAGTACTTC. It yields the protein CASIQTSHEQYF. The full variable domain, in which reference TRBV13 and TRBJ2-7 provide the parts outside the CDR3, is AAGVIQSPRHLIKEKRETATLKCYPIPRHDTVYWYQQGPGQDPQFLISFYEKMQSDKGSIPDRFSAQQFSDYHSELNMSSLELGDSALYFCASIQTSHEQYFGPGTRLTVT.

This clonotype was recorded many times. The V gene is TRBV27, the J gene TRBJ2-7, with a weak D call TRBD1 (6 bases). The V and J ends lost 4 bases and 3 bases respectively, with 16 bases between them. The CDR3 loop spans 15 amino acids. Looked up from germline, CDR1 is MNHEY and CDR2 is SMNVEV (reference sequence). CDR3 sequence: CASSSAKPDSYEQYV. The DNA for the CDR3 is TGTGCCAGCAGTTCGGCGAAACCGGACAGCTACGAGCAGTACGTC.

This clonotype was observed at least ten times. The CDR3: CASSHPDRVYYGYTF. In nucleotides, the CDR3 is TGCGCCAGCAGCCACCCGGACAGGGTTTACTATGGCTACACCTTC. V gene TRBV4-1 combines with J gene TRBJ1-2; 8 nucleotides align to TRBD1. J was trimmed by 3 bases and V by 3 bases; bases with no gene match: 6. CDR1 is MGHRA and CDR2 is YSYEKL in the germline V gene. The CDR3 spans 15 residues.

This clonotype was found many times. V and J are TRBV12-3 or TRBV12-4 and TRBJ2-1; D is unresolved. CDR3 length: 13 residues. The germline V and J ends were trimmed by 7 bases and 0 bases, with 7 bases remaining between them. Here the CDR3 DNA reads TGTGCCAGCACCGCTAGCTCCTACAATGAGCAGTTCTTC. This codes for CASTASSYNEQFF.